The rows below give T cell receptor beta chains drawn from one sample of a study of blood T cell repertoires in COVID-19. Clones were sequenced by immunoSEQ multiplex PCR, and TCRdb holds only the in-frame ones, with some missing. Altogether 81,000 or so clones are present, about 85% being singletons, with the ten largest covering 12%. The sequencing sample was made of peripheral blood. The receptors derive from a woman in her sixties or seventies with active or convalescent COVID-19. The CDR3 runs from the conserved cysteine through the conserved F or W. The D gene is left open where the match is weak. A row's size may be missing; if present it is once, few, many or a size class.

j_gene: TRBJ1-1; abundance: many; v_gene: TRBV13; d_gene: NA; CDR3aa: CASSLGAGKSEAFF; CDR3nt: TGTGCCAGCAGCTTAGGGGCAGGGAAGAGTGAAGCTTTCTTT
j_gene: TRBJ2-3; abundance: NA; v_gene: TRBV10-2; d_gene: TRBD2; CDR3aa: CATSPSSGGSDTQYF; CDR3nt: TGCGCCACTAGCCCGTCCAGCGGGGGATCAGATACGCAGTATTTT
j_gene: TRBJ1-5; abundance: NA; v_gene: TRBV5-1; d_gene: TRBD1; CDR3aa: CASSTDGQGQQPQHF; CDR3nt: TGCGCCAGCAGCACGGACGGACAGGGGCAACAGCCCCAGCATTTT
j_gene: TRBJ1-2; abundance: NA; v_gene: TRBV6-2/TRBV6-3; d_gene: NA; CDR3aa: CASSYSRSVGYTF; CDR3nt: TGTGCCAGCAGTTACTCGCGGAGTGTTGGCTACACCTTC
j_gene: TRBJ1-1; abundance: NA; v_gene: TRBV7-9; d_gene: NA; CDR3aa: CASRPKFRLGTEAFF; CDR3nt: TGTGCCAGCAGACCTAAGTTCAGGTTGGGCACTGAAGCTTTCTTT
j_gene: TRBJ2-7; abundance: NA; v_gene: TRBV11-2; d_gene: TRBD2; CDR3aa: CASSPTRLASGEQYF; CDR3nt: TGTGCCAGCAGCCCTACCAGACTAGCGTCGGGCGAGCAGTACTTC
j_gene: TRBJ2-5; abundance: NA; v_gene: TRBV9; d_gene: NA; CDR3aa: CASSTTRAGSAQYF; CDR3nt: TGTGCCAGCAGCACGACCCGAGCAGGTTCGGCCCAGTACTTC
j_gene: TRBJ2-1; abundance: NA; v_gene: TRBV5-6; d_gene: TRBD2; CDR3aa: CASSVAGGLNNEQFF; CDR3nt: TGTGCCAGCAGCGTAGCGGGGGGACTCAACAATGAGCAGTTCTTC
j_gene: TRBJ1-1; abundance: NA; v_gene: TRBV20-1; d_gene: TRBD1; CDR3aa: CSATGTDKAFF; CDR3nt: TGCAGTGCAACCGGGACAGATAAAGCTTTCTTT
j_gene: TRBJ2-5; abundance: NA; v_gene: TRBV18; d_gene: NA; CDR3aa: CASSPLGETQYF; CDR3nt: TGTGCCAGCTCACCACTCGGAGAGACCCAGTACTTC
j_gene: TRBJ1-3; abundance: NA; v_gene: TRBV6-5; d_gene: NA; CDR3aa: CASSYPIGQRGNTIYF; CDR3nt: TGTGCCAGCAGTTACCCGATTGGACAGAGAGGAAACACCATATATTTT
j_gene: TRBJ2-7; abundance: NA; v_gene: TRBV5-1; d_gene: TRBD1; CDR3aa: CASSLDDRGRDEQYF; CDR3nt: TGCGCCAGCAGCTTGGACGACAGGGGGCGAGACGAGCAGTACTTC
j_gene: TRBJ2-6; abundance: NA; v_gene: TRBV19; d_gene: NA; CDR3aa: CASRPDGSSGANVLTF; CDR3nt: TGTGCCAGTAGACCCGACGGGAGCTCTGGGGCCAACGTCCTGACTTTC
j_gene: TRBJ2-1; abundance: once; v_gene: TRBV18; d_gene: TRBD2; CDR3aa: CASSPGGGVYNEQFF; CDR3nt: TGTGCCAGCTCACCAGGCGGGGGGGTCTACAATGAGCAGTTCTTC
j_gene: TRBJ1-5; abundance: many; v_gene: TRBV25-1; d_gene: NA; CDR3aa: CASSREGNQPQHF; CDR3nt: TGTGCCAGCAGTAGGGAGGGGAATCAGCCCCAGCATTTT
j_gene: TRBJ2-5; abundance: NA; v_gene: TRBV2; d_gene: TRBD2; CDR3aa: CASSEVGGRYQETQYF; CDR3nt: TGTGCCAGCAGTGAGGTCGGCGGGAGATACCAAGAGACCCAGTACTTC
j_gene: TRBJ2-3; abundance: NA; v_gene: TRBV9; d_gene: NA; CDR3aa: CASSVASMRDTQYF; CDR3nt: TGTGCCAGCAGCGTAGCTTCTATGAGAGATACGCAGTATTTT
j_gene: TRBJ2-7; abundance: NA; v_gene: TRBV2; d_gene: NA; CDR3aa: CASSDPGAVWEQYF; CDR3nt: TGTGCCAGCAGTGACCCAGGGGCGGTGTGGGAGCAGTACTTC
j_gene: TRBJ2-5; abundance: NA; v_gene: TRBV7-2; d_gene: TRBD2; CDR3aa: CASSLAGTSGLGGETQYF; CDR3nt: TGTGCCAGCAGCTTAGCTGGGACTAGCGGGCTGGGGGGAGAGACCCAGTACTTC
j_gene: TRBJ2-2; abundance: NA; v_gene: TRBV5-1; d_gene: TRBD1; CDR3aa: CASSLGRQGWTGELFF; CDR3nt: TGCGCCAGCAGCTTAGGAAGACAGGGCTGGACCGGGGAGCTGTTTTTT
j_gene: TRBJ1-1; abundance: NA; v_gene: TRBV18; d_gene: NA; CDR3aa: CASDPGRTVDGEAFF; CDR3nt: TGTGCCAGCGATCCGGGACGGACAGTAGATGGTGAAGCTTTCTTT
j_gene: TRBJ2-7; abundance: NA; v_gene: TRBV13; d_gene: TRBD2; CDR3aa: CASSRRAGGTYEQYF; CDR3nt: TGTGCCAGCAGCCGACGGGCGGGGGGAACCTACGAGCAGTACTTC
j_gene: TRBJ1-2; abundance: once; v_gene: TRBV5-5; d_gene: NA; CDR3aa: CASSLDVGEGYGYTF; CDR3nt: TGTGCCAGCAGCTTGGATGTGGGGGAGGGCTATGGCTACACCTTC
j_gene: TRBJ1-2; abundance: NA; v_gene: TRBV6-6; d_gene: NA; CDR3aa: CASSYSLQGYGYTF; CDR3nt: TGTGCCAGCAGTTACTCACTCCAGGGCTATGGCTACACCTTC
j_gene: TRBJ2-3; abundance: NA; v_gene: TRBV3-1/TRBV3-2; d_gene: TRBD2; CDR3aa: CASSQNPGLAGTDTQYF; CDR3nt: TGTGCCAGCAGCCAAAACCCGGGACTAGCGGGCACAGATACGCAGTATTTT
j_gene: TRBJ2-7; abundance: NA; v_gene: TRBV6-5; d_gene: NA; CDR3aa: CATRGGAYEQYF; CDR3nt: TGTGCCACCAGGGGGGGGGCCTACGAGCAGTACTTC
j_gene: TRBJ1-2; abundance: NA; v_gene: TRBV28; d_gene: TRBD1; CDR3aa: CASSLQGAAGGYTF; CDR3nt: TGTGCCAGCAGTTTACAGGGGGCGGCGGGGGGCTACACCTTC
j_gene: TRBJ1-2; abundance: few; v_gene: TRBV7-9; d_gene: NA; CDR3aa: CASSLGQNLRGNYGYTF; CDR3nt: TGTGCCAGCAGCTTAGGTCAGAATCTCCGGGGGAACTATGGCTACACCTTC
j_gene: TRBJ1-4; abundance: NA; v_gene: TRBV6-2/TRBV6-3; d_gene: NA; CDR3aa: CASSYLLGGSNEKLFF; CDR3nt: TGTGCCAGCAGTTACTTATTAGGAGGTTCTAATGAAAAACTGTTTTTT
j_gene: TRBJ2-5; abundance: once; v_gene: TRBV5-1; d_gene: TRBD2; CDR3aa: CASSQNTGLATETQYF; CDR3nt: TGCGCCAGCAGCCAAAACACGGGACTAGCTACGGAGACCCAGTACTTC
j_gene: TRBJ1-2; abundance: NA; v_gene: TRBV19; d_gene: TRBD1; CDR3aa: CASSIAQGRGYGYTF; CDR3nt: TGTGCCAGTAGTATAGCACAGGGGAGAGGCTATGGCTACACCTTC
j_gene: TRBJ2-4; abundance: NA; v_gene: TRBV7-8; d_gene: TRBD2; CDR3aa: CASSAGRGENIQYF; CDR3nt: TGTGCCAGCAGCGCCGGGAGGGGGGAAAACATTCAGTACTTC
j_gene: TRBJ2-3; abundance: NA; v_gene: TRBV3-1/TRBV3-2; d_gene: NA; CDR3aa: CASSQEAGTRGDTQYF; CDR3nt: TGTGCCAGCAGCCAAGAGGCGGGGACCCGGGGAGATACGCAGTATTTT
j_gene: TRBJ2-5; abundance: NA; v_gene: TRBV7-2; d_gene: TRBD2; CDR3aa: CASSLGLAPETQYF; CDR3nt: TGTGCCAGCAGCTTAGGACTAGCCCCAGAGACCCAGTACTTC
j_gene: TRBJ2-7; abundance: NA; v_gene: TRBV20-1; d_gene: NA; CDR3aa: CSASGGSGGSYEQYF; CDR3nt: TGCAGTGCTAGTGGGGGTAGCGGAGGCTCCTACGAGCAGTACTTC
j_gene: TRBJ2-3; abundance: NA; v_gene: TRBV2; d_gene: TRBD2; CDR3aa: CAGGLAGGGDTQYF; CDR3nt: TGTGCCGGTGGGCTAGCGGGGGGTGGGGATACGCAGTATTTT
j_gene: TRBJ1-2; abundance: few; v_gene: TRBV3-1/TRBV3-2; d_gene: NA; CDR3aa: CASSQARATYGYTF; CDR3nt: TGTGCCAGCAGCCAAGCCAGGGCGACCTATGGCTACACCTTC
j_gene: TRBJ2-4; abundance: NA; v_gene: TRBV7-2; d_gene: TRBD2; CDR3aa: CASSLAILPGLAGGQPKNIQYF; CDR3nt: TGTGCCAGCAGCTTAGCCATCCTCCCGGGACTAGCGGGGGGGCAACCCAAAAACATTCAGTACTTC
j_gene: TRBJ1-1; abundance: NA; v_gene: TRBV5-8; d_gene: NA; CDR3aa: CASSLGAKTNTEAFF; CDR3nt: TGTGCCAGCAGCTTGGGGGCGAAAACGAACACTGAAGCTTTCTTT
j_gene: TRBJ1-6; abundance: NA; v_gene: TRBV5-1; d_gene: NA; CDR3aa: CASSFDRNISPLHF; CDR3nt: TGCGCCAGCAGCTTCGACAGGAATATTTCACCCCTCCACTTT
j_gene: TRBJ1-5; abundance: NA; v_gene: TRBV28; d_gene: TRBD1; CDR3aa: CASSSGQGVSQPQHF; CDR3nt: TGTGCCAGCAGCTCGGGACAGGGGGTTAGTCAGCCCCAGCATTTT
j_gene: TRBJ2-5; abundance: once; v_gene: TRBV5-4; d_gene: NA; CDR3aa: CASSNGKGQETQYF; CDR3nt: TGTGCCAGCAGCAATGGGAAGGGGCAAGAGACCCAGTACTTC
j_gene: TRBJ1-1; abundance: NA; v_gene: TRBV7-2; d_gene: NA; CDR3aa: CASSLLTGTTEAFF; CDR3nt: TGTGCCAGCAGCTTACTTACAGGGACCACTGAAGCTTTCTTT
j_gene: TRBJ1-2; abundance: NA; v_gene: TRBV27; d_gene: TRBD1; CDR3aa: CASSFPWTGGGKHGYTF; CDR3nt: TGTGCCAGCAGTTTCCCCTGGACAGGGGGAGGCAAACATGGCTACACCTTC
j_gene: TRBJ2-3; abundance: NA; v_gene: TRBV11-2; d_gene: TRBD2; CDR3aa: CASSLGLGTSGTDTQYF; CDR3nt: TGTGCCAGCAGCCTCGGACTCGGGACTAGCGGCACAGATACGCAGTATTTT
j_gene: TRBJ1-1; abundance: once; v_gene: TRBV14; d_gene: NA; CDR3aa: CASSQERGNTEAFF; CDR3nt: TGTGCCAGCAGCCAAGAAAGGGGTAACACTGAAGCTTTCTTT
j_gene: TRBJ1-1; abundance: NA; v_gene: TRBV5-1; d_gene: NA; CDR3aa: CASSLDRNTEAFF; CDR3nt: TGCGCCAGCAGTTTGGACAGAAACACTGAAGCTTTCTTT
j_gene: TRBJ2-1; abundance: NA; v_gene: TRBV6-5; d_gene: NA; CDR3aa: CASSYSIGVNEQFF; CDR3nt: TGTGCCAGCAGTTACTCGATCGGGGTAAATGAGCAGTTCTTC
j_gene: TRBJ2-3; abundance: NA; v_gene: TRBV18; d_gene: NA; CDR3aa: CASSSQSMYTQYF; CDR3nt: TGTGCCAGCTCATCCCAATCTATGTATACGCAGTATTTT
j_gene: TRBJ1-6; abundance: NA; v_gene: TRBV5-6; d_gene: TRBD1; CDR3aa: CASSLGPGQGWSPLHF; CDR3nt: TGTGCCAGCAGCTTGGGTCCGGGACAGGGTTGGTCACCCCTCCACTTT
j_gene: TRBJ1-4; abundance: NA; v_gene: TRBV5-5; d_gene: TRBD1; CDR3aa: CASSVEGRGLTTNEKLFF; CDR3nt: TGTGCCAGCAGCGTTGAGGGCAGGGGGCTCACAACTAATGAAAAACTGTTTTTT